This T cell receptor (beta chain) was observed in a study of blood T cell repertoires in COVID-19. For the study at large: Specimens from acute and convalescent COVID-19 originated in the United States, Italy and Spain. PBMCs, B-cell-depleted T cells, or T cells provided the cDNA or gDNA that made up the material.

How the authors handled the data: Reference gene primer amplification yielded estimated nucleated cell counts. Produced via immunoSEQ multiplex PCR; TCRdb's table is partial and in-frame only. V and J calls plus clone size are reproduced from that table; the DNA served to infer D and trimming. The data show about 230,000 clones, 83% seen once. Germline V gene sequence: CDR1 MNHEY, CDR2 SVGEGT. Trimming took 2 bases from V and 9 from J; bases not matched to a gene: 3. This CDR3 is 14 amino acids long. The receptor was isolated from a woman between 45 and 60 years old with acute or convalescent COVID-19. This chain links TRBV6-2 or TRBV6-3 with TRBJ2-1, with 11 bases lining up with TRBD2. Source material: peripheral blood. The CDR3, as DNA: TGTGCCAGCAGTTACATAGCGGGGGGGTCTGAGCAGTTCTTC. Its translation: CASSYIAGGSEQFF.